This TCR beta chain was identified during a study of PD-1 blockade in classical Hodgkin lymphoma. The overall study: Every 2 weeks, patients got 3 mg/kg intravenous nivolumab.

The table came from immunoSEQ multiplex PCR; TCRdb's copy has only in-frame clones and leaves some out. The repertoire holds approximately 51,000 clones, with roughly 66% as singletons. In every patient, relapse followed autologous stem cell transplantation, while exposure to brentuximab vedotin differed. As concerns this clone: What it binds is unknown.

This CDR3 has 15 residues. The germline V gene encodes CDR1 SGHRS and CDR2 YFSETQ. V lost 2 bases and J 0 bases, leaving 12 bases between the germline ends. The study, taken as a whole, reports: Newly diagnosed patients were said to have less baseline TCR diversity than healthy donors did. Patients starting nivolumab under 1 year after ASCT were excluded. Repertoire differences have undefined causes, possibly disease activity or prior therapy.

The specimen was peripheral blood mononuclear cells (PBMCs), collected before the second cycle of nivolumab. The chain uses TRBV5-1 and TRBJ2-7; D is uncertain. The receptor comes from a human donor with classical Hodgkin lymphoma. Here the CDR3 DNA reads TGCGCCAGCAGCTTATGGACGTTGAGCTCCTACGAGCAGTACTTC. It codes for CASSLWTLSSYEQYF.